These 21 T cell receptor beta chains originate from one sample sequenced in a study of regulatory T cells in long-lasting Graves disease. Time point denoted: newly diagnosed GD, antithyroid drugs for less than 3 months. PBMC-derived RNA was used for the TCR library. Library construction for TCR beta used iRepertoire HTBI primers and Arm-PCR of CDR3 regions. Using its own MiXCR run on the multiplex PCR reads, TCRdb lists one record per CDR3 protein. The table includes under 500,000 distinct CDR3 sequences, around 17% detected once. This sample was shared with a second study, whose subject was T cells in Graves' hyperthyroidism and ophthalmopathy.

The source was peripheral blood mononuclear cells (PBMCs), collected at new diagnosis, from a patient treated with antithyroid drugs. The receptors derive from a woman in her 30s with Graves disease.

This clonotype has ten or more counts. The V and J genes are TRBV4-1 and TRBJ1-2; no reliable D call. V lost 0 bases to trimming and J lost 3 bases, with 11 bases between them. The CDR3 is 15 residues long. Germline V lookup: CDR1 MGHRA, CDR2 YSYEKL. DNA of the CDR3: TGCGCCAGCAGCCAAGATCAGACGGAATACTATGGCTACACCTTC. Its translation: CASSQDQTEYYGYTF.

The chain joins TRBV20-1 to TRBJ1-4; unclear D gene. CDR3 length: 13 residues. The V gene's germline CDR1 is DFQATT and CDR2 SNEGSKA (reference sequence). V lost 3 bases and J 5 bases, leaving 10 bases between the germline ends. CDR3 residues: CSASPRPNEKLFF. DNA of the CDR3: TGCAGTGCTAGCCCTCGACCGAATGAAAAACTGTTTTTT.

This clonotype was picked up many times. V gene TRBV5-1 combines with J gene TRBJ2-5; perhaps TRBD2 as D (7 bases). The CDR3 length is 16 residues. V dropped 4 bases and J dropped 5 bases, with 21 bases sitting between them. Germline CDR1 SGHRS, CDR2 YFSETQ. CDR3 sequence reads: CASSTPRLAGGETQYF. CDR3 in DNA: TGCGCCAGCAGCACCCCTCGACTAGCCGGGGGCGAGACCCAGTACTTC.

In this sample, this clonotype turned up many times. Germline is not matched at one junction end, which may reflect a read error. The genes are TRBV5-1 and TRBJ2-3, with 8 bases lining up with TRBD1. Germline V gene sequence: CDR1 SGHRS, CDR2 YFSETQ. The length of the CDR3 is 14 residues. The CDR3 here is CASSRDRSTDTQYF. The CDR3 DNA follows: TGTGCCAGCAGTCGGGACAGGTCCACAGATACGCAGTATTTT.

A few counts support this clonotype. The chain has TRBV6-1 and TRBJ1-5; unclear D gene. The V gene lost 2 bases and the J gene lost 7 bases, with 15 bases spanning the gap. Germline CDR1 reads MNHNS; CDR2 reads SASEGT. This CDR3 region has 15 residues. CDR3 loop: CASSELVGSGQPQHF. The CDR3 nucleotides read TGTGCCAGCAGTGAATTGGTAGGCTCTGGGCAGCCCCAGCATTTT.

This clonotype occurred a few times. A single base separates this from a much larger clone, so it may be a read error. This chain's CDR3 is CASSLTPTGGEQYF. The CDR3 region has the DNA TGTGCCAGCAGCTTAACCCCGACAGGGGGCGAGCAGTACTTC. V gene TRBV7-2 combines with J gene TRBJ2-7; 9 nucleotides line up with TRBD1. Trimming cost V 2 bases and J 6 bases; bases outside gene matches: 5. In germline, CDR1 is SGHTA, CDR2 FQGNSA. This CDR3 contains 14 residues.

On this clonotype: A read error is possible here, since a much larger clone lies one base away. V usage is TRBV7-9 and J usage is TRBJ1-5; D perhaps matches TRBD1 (6 bases). Deletions cut 6 bases from V and 5 bases from J, with 14 bases between. Germline CDR1 is SEHNR and CDR2 is FQNEAQ (reference sequence). The CDR3 covers 14 residues. CDR3 coding DNA: TGTGCCAGCAGGGACACTAACAGGGATCAGCCCCAGCATTTT. Translated, it gives CASRDTNRDQPQHF.

This clonotype came up a few times. The chain links TRBV18 to TRBJ1-2; no reliable D call. This CDR3 comprises 15 residues. V lost 3 bases and J lost 3, with 14 bases in between. Looked up from germline, CDR1 is KGHSH and CDR2 is LQKENI. The DNA of the CDR3 is TGTGCCAGCTCACCTACTGCTAGGGTAGACTATGGCTACACCTTC. Translation gives CASSPTARVDYGYTF.

The table lists this clonotype with many counts. V gene TRBV7-2 combines with J gene TRBJ2-5, with D possibly being TRBD1 or TRBD2 (5 bases each). Germline V gene sequence: CDR1 SGHTA, CDR2 FQGNSA. V lost 5 bases and J lost 4, with 11 bases in between. The length of the CDR3 is 13 residues. The CDR3 here is CASSKTRGETQYF. The CDR3 DNA reads as TGTGCCAGCAGCAAAACTAGGGGAGAGACCCAGTACTTC.

The V gene is TRBV7-8, the J gene TRBJ1-2; D is undetermined. CDR3 length: 15 amino acids. The germline V and J ends were trimmed by 1 base and 2 bases, with 11 bases remaining between them. Germline V CDR1 and CDR2: SGHVS, FQNEAQ. The CDR3 bases are TGTGCCAGCAGCTTAGGGATCGGGGAAAACTATGGCTACACCTTC. It is translated as CASSLGIGENYGYTF.

This clonotype was seen ten or more times. This rearrangement joins TRBV7-3 to TRBJ2-7; tentative D call: TRBD1 (7 bases). This CDR3 is built from 15 residues. The germline CDR1 and CDR2 sequences are SGHTA and FQGTGA. The V gene lost 1 base and the J gene lost 9 bases, with 19 bases spanning the gap. The CDR3 nucleotides read TGTGCCAGCAGCTTAAGCGGGACAGAGTTTTCGGGGCAGTACTTC. This gives the protein CASSLSGTEFSGQYF.

This clonotype appeared many times. This chain links TRBV12-3 or TRBV12-4 with TRBJ1-2; tentatively, D is TRBD1 (6 bases). The V and J ends lost 5 bases and 4 bases respectively, with 17 bases between them. This CDR3 contains 15 residues. This chain's CDR3 is CASSLRLRTVYGYTF. In DNA, the CDR3 is TGTGCCAGCAGTCTGAGATTACGGACAGTCTATGGCTACACCTTC.

A few counts support this clonotype. The genes are TRBV5-1 and TRBJ1-1; 7 bases fit TRBD1. The CDR3 has 15 residues. V lost 4 bases and J lost 1; bases outside the gene matches: 7. Germline lookup yields CDR1 SGHRS and CDR2 YFSETQ. The CDR3 DNA sequence: TGCGCCAGCAGCCCGGGACAGATTGGGAACACTGAAGCTTTCTTT. Translation: CASSPGQIGNTEAFF. The full variable domain, in which reference TRBV5-1 and TRBJ1-1 provide the parts outside the CDR3, is KAGVTQTPRYLIKTRGQQVTLSCSPISGHRSVSWYQQTPGQGLQFLFEYFSETQRNKGNFPGRFSGRQFSNSRSEMNVSTLELGDSALYLCASSPGQIGNTEAFFGQGTRLTVV.

The V and J genes are TRBV20-1 and TRBJ1-5; the match to TRBD1 covers 8 bases. The germline gives CDR1 DFQATT, CDR2 SNEGSKA (reference sequence). Trimming removed 5 bases from V and 5 bases from J; junction bases left unmatched: 5. The CDR3 spans 13 residues. CDR3 sequence reads: CSAHQDRDQPQHF. As DNA, the CDR3 is TGCAGTGCTCACCAGGACAGGGATCAGCCCCAGCATTTT.

This clonotype has a handful of counts. The genes are TRBV25-1 and TRBJ2-1, with 10 bases that match TRBD2. Unmatched junction bases numbered 14, after V lost 1 base and J lost 8 bases. The CDR3 contains 18 residues. Germline lookup yields CDR1 MGHDK and CDR2 SYGVNS. CDR3 DNA: TGTGCCAGCAGTGAATCGTCACCTAGCGGGAGCCCTCGGGATGAGCAGTTCTTC. Its translation: CASSESSPSGSPRDEQFF.

The sample holds many counts of this clonotype. CDR3 residues: CSASPGGEQYF. DNA for the CDR3: TGCAGTGCTTCGCCTGGGGGCGAGCAGTACTTC. The chain joins TRBV20-1 to TRBJ2-7; possibly TRBD1 or TRBD2 for D (5 bases each). The CDR3 is 11 residues long. V was cut by 5 bases and J by 6 bases, with 11 bases left in between. Germline V gene data show CDR1 as DFQATT and CDR2 as SNEGSKA (reference sequence).

The chain is built from TRBV28 and TRBJ2-3, with D possibly matching TRBD2 (5 bases). V gave up 5 bases and J gave up 1 base, with 16 bases separating them. Looked up from germline, CDR1 is MDHEN and CDR2 is SYDVKM. The CDR3 extends over 16 amino acids. The CDR3 sequence is CASSDSGARGTDTQYF. CDR3 DNA: TGTGCCAGCAGTGATTCGGGCGCGAGGGGCACAGATACGCAGTATTTT.

This chain uses TRBV4-3 with TRBJ2-5, with D perhaps matching TRBD1 (6 bases). The CDR3 length is 13 residues. Germline V gene sequence: CDR1 LGHNA, CDR2 YSLEER. V dropped 3 bases and J dropped 3 bases, with 8 bases sitting between them. This chain's CDR3 is CASSQGAEETQYF. In nucleotides, the CDR3 is TGCGCCAGCAGCCAGGGGGCCGAAGAGACCCAGTACTTC.

This chain joins TRBV2 and TRBJ2-1; 12 nucleotides match TRBD2. CDR1 is SNHLY and CDR2 is FYNNEI in the germline V gene. The CDR3 totals 16 residues. Trimming took 5 bases from V and 9 from J; bases not matched to a gene: 11. The chain's CDR3 is CASSQETSGSTPEQFF. CDR3 DNA: TGTGCCAGCAGTCAGGAGACTAGCGGGAGTACCCCTGAGCAGTTCTTC.

The sample holds a few counts of this clonotype. This chain joins TRBV9 and TRBJ2-5; D call uncertain. Germline loops: CDR1 SGDLS, CDR2 YYNGEE. Trimming cost V 6 bases and J 1 base, with 13 bases left between them. The CDR3 is 14 amino acids. The CDR3 reads CASNPRYSQETQYF. In nucleotides, the CDR3 is TGTGCCAGCAACCCCAGGTACAGCCAAGAGACCCAGTACTTC.

The DNA of the CDR3 is TGTGCCAGCACCTCCCTCCTCTGGGGGAGGAACACCGGGGAGCTGTTTTTT. Amino acid sequence: CASTSLLWGRNTGELFF. The chain has TRBV3-1 and TRBJ2-2; the D call may be TRBD1 or TRBD2 (5 bases each). V shed 7 bases and J shed 1 base, with 19 bases lying between them. There are 17 residues in the CDR3. CDR1 is LGHDT and CDR2 is YNNKEL in the germline V gene (reference sequence). The full variable domain, its missing parts supplied by reference TRBV3-1 and TRBJ2-2, is DTAVSQTPKYLVTQMGNDKSIKCEQNLGHDTMYWYKQDSKKFLKIMFSYNNKELIINETVPNRFSPKSPDKAHLNLHINSLELGDSAVYFCASTSLLWGRNTGELFFGEGSRLTVL.